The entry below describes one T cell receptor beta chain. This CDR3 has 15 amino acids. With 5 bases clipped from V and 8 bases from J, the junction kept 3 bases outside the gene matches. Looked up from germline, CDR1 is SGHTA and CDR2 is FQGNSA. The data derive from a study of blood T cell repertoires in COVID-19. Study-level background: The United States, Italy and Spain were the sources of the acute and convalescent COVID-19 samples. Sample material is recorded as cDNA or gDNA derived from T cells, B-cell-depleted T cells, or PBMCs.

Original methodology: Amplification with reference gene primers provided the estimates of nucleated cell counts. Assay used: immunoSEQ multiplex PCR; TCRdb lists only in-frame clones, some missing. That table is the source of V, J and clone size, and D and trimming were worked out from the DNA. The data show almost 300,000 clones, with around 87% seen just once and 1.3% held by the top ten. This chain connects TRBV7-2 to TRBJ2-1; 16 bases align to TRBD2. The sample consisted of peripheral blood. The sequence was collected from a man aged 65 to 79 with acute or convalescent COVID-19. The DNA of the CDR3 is TGTGCCAGCAGCCTGGGACTAGCGGGGGGGCATGAGCAGTTCTTC. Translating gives CASSLGLAGGHEQFF.